Described below is a single T cell receptor beta chain sequence and its context. Libraries were prepared by immunoSEQ multiplex PCR; TCRdb keeps only in-frame clonotypes and omits some of them. The sample records about 64,000 clones, more than 70% being singletons. The record originates from a study of blood T cell repertoires in COVID-19. Study background: Both acute and convalescent COVID-19 samples were obtained from the United States, Italy and Spain.

Trimming stripped 3 bases from V and 2 bases from J, with 13 bases between. Germline V lookup: CDR1 SGHDN, CDR2 FVKESK. The CDR3 consists of 15 residues. Sequencing was carried out using peripheral blood. The chain couples TRBV14 to TRBJ1-2, with no clear D. The sequence came from a man between 65 and 85 years old with acute or convalescent COVID-19. The CDR3 DNA reads TGTGCCAGCAGCCAGCTTGGTCCGGGGAACTATGGCTACACCTTC. It yields the protein CASSQLGPGNYGYTF.